At least ten counts were recorded for the clone carrying this T cell receptor (beta chain). Its target is not known. This sample was included in a study of T cells in Graves' hyperthyroidism and ophthalmopathy. Regarding the study as a whole: Blood also showed most of the thyroid clonotypes that were expanded above 0.001.

Amplification of TCR beta CDR3 regions was performed using RNA transcripts as template. The HTBI set primed first-round TCR CDR3 RT-PCR. TCRdb reprocessed the multiplex PCR reads via MiXCR and lists one record per CDR3 protein. Of around 280,000 distinct CDR3 sequences listed, about 14% are singletons. CDR1 and CDR2 (germline): MNHEY, SVGAGI. V was pared by 2 bases and J by 0 bases, with 10 bases between. The CDR3 totals 15 residues. Uncontrolled infections, other autoimmune diseases, pregnancy or lactation led to exclusion of patients. Blood from later-ophthalmopathy patients was taken at first hyperthyroidism diagnosis.

The chain links TRBV6-5 to TRBJ1-1; D gene unclear. The TCR sequence derives from a woman in her thirties with Graves' hyperthyroidism that later progressed to Graves' ophthalmopathy. Sequenced input: blood. In DNA form, the CDR3 reads TGTGCCAGCAGTTACGACTTTCCTATGAACACTGAAGCTTTCTTT. This gives the protein CASSYDFPMNTEAFF.